The 20 T cell receptor beta chains reported below all come from one sample, sequenced in a study of T cell responses to AZD1222 COVID-19 vaccine. Libraries were prepared by immunoSEQ multiplex PCR; TCRdb keeps only in-frame clonotypes and omits some of them. The table records around 110,000 clones, around 88% of them present only once. The input for sequencing was peripheral blood, taken on day 0 of AZD1222 vaccination. Receptors originate from an adult in good health.

This chain connects TRBV5-1 to TRBJ2-2; D is uncertain. Looked up from germline, CDR1 is SGHRS and CDR2 is YFSETQ. Between the trimmed V and J ends, which lost 7 bases and 0 bases, there was a span of 7 bases. The CDR3 loop spans 13 amino acids. The CDR3 DNA is TGCGCCAGCGAGCGTTCGAACACCGGGGAGCTGTTTTTT. It encodes CASERSNTGELFF.

This clone was found once. The J gene is TRBJ2-5, the V gene TRBV30, with D tentatively TRBD1 or TRBD2 (5 bases each). The ends were cut back, 2 bases at V and 5 bases at J, with 18 bases in the middle. CDR3 size: 15 residues. The germline V gene has CDR1 GTSNPN and CDR2 SVGIG (reference sequence). CDR3 loop: CAWSTTGTPVETQYF. The DNA of the CDR3 is TGTGCCTGGAGTACTACCGGGACGCCGGTCGAGACCCAGTACTTC.

The chain carries TRBV19 and TRBJ2-7; 7 positions match TRBD1. Trimming took 3 bases from V and 1 from J; bases not matched to a gene: 3. Germline values: CDR1 LNHDA, CDR2 SQIVND (reference sequence). The CDR3 totals 14 residues. The CDR3 here is CASSIAQGSYEQYF. The CDR3 bases are TGTGCCAGTAGTATCGCACAGGGGTCCTACGAGCAGTACTTC.

This clone was found a few times. This chain uses TRBV19 with TRBJ2-7; D could derive from TRBD1 or TRBD2 (5 bases each). Germline V gene sequence: CDR1 LNHDA, CDR2 SQIVND (reference sequence). The V and J ends lost 3 bases and 3 bases respectively, with 9 bases between them. The CDR3 has 13 residues. CDR3 residues: CASSIEGHYEQYF. CDR3 nucleotide sequence: TGTGCCAGTAGTATTGAGGGGCACTACGAGCAGTACTTC.

The rearrangement links TRBV6-6 to TRBJ1-3; D remains unclear. The CDR3 is 13 residues long. V was shortened by 6 bases and J by 3 bases, with 9 bases between the two germline ends. Per germline, CDR1 MNHNY and CDR2 SVGAGI (reference sequence). CDR3 sequence reads: CASRRVNGNTIYF. The CDR3, as DNA: TGTGCCAGCAGAAGGGTAAATGGAAACACCATATATTTT.

This clone was seen at least ten times. V gene TRBV5-4 combines with J gene TRBJ2-2, with a weak D call TRBD1 (5 bases). Between the trimmed V and J ends, which lost 6 bases and 8 bases, there was a span of 20 bases. There are 15 residues in the CDR3. The germline CDR1 and CDR2 sequences are SGHNT and YYREEE (reference sequence). The CDR3 sequence: CASTIRVDGRGELFF. The CDR3 coding sequence is TGTGCCAGCACGATCAGGGTGGATGGACGTGGGGAGCTGTTTTTT.

This clone showed up just once. The V call is TRBV3-1 (or the pseudogene TRBV3-2), the J call TRBJ2-7; TRBD1 matches at 9 bases. The length of the CDR3 is 13 residues. V shed 4 bases, J shed 7 bases, and the junction held 5 bases outside the gene matches. CDR1 LGHDT and CDR2 YNNKEL come from the germline V gene (reference sequence). DNA of the CDR3: TGTGCCAGCAGCCGGGACAGGGTTCGAGAGCAGTACTTC. It is translated as CASSRDRVREQYF.

The chain couples TRBV30 to TRBJ1-5; 9 nucleotides agree with TRBD1. CDR1 and CDR2 (germline): GTSNPN, SVGIG (reference sequence). This CDR3 region has 13 residues. V gave up 5 bases and J gave up 11 bases; unmatched junction bases: 10. CDR3 nucleotide sequence: TGTGCCTGGGCCGGGACAGGGAATGGAGCCCAGCATTTT. This codes for CAWAGTGNGAQHF.

This chain connects TRBV2 to TRBJ2-3; D is unclear. CDR3 length: 16 amino acids. CDR1 and CDR2 from the germline V gene are SNHLY and FYNNEI. Trimming took off 3 bases at V and 3 bases at J, with 16 bases between the two ends. The CDR3 DNA reads TGTGCCAGCAGTGATCCTTTAGGACCATCAACAGATACGCAGTATTTT. The encoded protein is CASSDPLGPSTDTQYF.

This clone occurred once. The V gene is TRBV6-4, the J gene TRBJ2-3; perhaps TRBD2 as D (6 bases). The CDR3 is made up of 13 amino acids. Per the germline V gene, CDR1 is MRHNA and CDR2 is SNTAGT. Deletions cut 4 bases from V and 5 bases from J, with 10 bases between. For the CDR3, the DNA is TGTGCCAGCAGTGTGGGGGGTGGAGATACGCAGTATTTT. Translating gives CASSVGGGDTQYF.

The gene calls are TRBV29-1 and TRBJ1-2; D possibly corresponds to TRBD1 (6 bases). Germline assignment: CDR1 SQVTM and CDR2 ANQGSEA. V lost 7 bases and J 3 bases, leaving 15 bases between the germline ends. The CDR3 totals 13 residues. This chain's CDR3 is CSGRDIWDYGYTF. DNA for the CDR3: TGCAGCGGCAGGGACATATGGGACTATGGCTACACCTTC.

This chain uses TRBV24-1 with TRBJ2-2, with D maybe TRBD1 (6 bases). Germline assignment: CDR1 KGHDR and CDR2 SFDVKD. The CDR3 is made up of 18 amino acids. The V end lost 7 bases, the J end lost 5 bases, and 25 bases lay between the germline ends. The CDR3: CATRDGGTPGRPTGELFF. CDR3 sequence (DNA): TGTGCCACCAGGGATGGGGGCACGCCAGGACGTCCGACCGGGGAGCTGTTTTTT.

This clone was seen once. The chain is built from TRBV19 and TRBJ1-1; perhaps TRBD1 as D (6 bases). Trimming took off 5 bases at V and 4 bases at J, with 11 bases between the two ends. Germline V lookup: CDR1 LNHDA, CDR2 SQIVND (reference sequence). This CDR3 comprises 13 residues. CDR3: CASSSRGATEAFF. The CDR3, as DNA: TGTGCCAGTAGTTCCCGGGGGGCCACTGAAGCTTTCTTT.

The V call is TRBV20-1, the J call TRBJ1-2; no reliable D call. This CDR3 is built from 10 residues. The germline V and J ends were trimmed by 5 bases and 7 bases, with 8 bases remaining between them. CDR1 is DFQATT and CDR2 is SNEGSKA in the germline V gene (reference sequence). CDR3 sequence: CSAERSGYTF. CDR3 nucleotide sequence: TGCAGTGCTGAACGAAGTGGCTACACCTTC.

The chain uses TRBV7-3 and TRBJ2-1; TRBD1 or TRBD2 may be the D gene (6 bases each). This CDR3 is 15 amino acids long. CDR1 and CDR2 (germline): SGHTA, FQGTGA. Trimming cost V 4 bases and J 7 bases, with 17 bases left between them. The CDR3 reads CASSWLSGARNEQFF. CDR3 DNA: TGTGCCAGCAGCTGGCTCTCGGGGGCCCGGAATGAGCAGTTCTTC.

The chain employs TRBV18 and TRBJ2-7; no clear D gene. V gave up 4 bases and J gave up 4 bases, with 8 bases separating them. Germline V gene lookup returns CDR1 KGHSH and CDR2 LQKENI. The CDR3 spans 12 residues. This CDR3 is CASSLLGYEQYF. CDR3 bases: TGTGCCAGCTCACTTTTGGGGTACGAGCAGTACTTC.

The V gene is TRBV7-9, the J gene TRBJ1-1; D ambiguous. The CDR3 contains 12 residues. Per germline, CDR1 SEHNR and CDR2 FQNEAQ (reference sequence). V was clipped by 8 bases and J by 4 bases, with 11 bases between them. CDR3 amino acids: CASDKLVTEAFF. The DNA for the CDR3 is TGTGCCAGCGATAAGTTGGTCACTGAAGCTTTCTTT. Filled out from reference TRBV7-9 and TRBJ1-1, the complete variable domain reads DTGVSQNPRHKITKRGQNVTFRCDPISEHNRLYWYRQTLGQGPEFLTYFQNEAQLEKSRLLSDRFSAERPKGSFSTLEIQRTEQGDSAMYLCASDKLVTEAFFGQGTRLTVV.

This rearrangement joins TRBV6-2 or TRBV6-3 to TRBJ2-2, with 15 positions matching TRBD2. This CDR3 region has 19 residues. Trimming cost V 5 bases and J 1 base; bases outside gene matches: 8. Germline CDR1 reads MNHEY; CDR2 reads SVGEGT. CDR3: CASSPRTSGRGLNTGELFF. The CDR3 DNA reads TGTGCCAGCAGTCCAAGGACTAGCGGGAGGGGTTTGAACACCGGGGAGCTGTTTTTT.

There are a few counts of this clone. The rearrangement links TRBV9 to TRBJ1-6; D uncertain. CDR3 length: 14 residues. Per the germline V gene, CDR1 is SGDLS and CDR2 is YYNGEE. V lost 4 bases, J lost 3 bases, and 8 bases lay in between. CDR3 coding DNA: TGTGCCAGCAGCAGACTGAGCTATAATTCACCCCTCCACTTT. Its protein product is CASSRLSYNSPLHF.

The chain has TRBV7-8 and TRBJ2-7; the D gene is possibly TRBD2 (5 bases). The CDR3 runs to 13 residues. CDR1 is SGHVS, CDR2 FQNEAQ, per germline. V was cut by 4 bases and J by 3 bases, with 10 bases left in between. The CDR3, as DNA: TGTGCCAGCAGCTGGGCGGGCGTCTACGAGCAGTACTTC. Its translation: CASSWAGVYEQYF. The whole variable domain, filled in from reference TRBV7-8 and TRBJ2-7, reads GAGVSQSPRYKVAKRGQDVALRCDPISGHVSLFWYQQALGQGPEFLTYFQNEAQLDKSGLPSDRFFAERPEGSVSTLKIQRTQQEDSAVYLCASSWAGVYEQYFGPGTRLTVT.